This is a list of T cell receptor beta chains from one sample in a study of T-cell memory formation after mild COVID-19. One entry per CDR3 protein, called by TCRdb with MiXCR from the 5' RACE reads. The sample includes about 350,000 distinct CDR3 sequences, around a fifth of them seen just once. The sample taken for sequencing was PBMCs or a T cell subset sorted from them (not recorded which). The receptors were sampled from a man between 18 and 29 years old who had mild COVID-19 (a few samples of this study predate the infection). Cell type and time point are not known. The CDR3 runs from the conserved cysteine through the conserved F or W. D genes are given only for firm matches. Some rows have no size entry. The others give once, few or many, or a class for an expanded clone.

j_call d_call v_call clone_size cdr3_nt cdr3_aa
TRBJ2-5 - TRBV5-1 - TGCGCCAGCAGCTTGGAGTGGGGCAGGGGAAGTGAGACCCAGTACTTC CASSLEWGRGSETQYF
TRBJ1-1 - TRBV15 few TGTGCCACCAGCAGGGTAGGAGTCACTGAAGCTTTCTTT CATSRVGVTEAFF
TRBJ1-2 - TRBV7-2 - TGTGCCAGCAGTTGGGACATGAGAAACTATGGCTACACCTTC CASSWDMRNYGYTF
TRBJ2-3 - TRBV6-5 few TGTGCCAGCAAACCCGACAGGAACACAGATACGCAGTATTTT CASKPDRNTDTQYF
TRBJ1-4 TRBD1 TRBV5-8 - TGTGCCAGCAGCGTGGGACAGCGGTATGAAAAACTGTTTTTT CASSVGQRYEKLFF
TRBJ2-3 - TRBV5-5 many TGTGCCAGCAGCTTGGCCCTGTCCAGTAGCACAGATACGCAGTATTTT CASSLALSSSTDTQYF
TRBJ2-3 TRBD2 TRBV4-3 few TGCGCCAGCAGCCAAGGGACGCTAGCGGGGGGTCTAGATACGCAGTATTTT CASSQGTLAGGLDTQYF
TRBJ2-3 - TRBV11-2 few TGTGCCAGCAGCTCGCAGTGGGCGGATACGCAGTATTTT CASSSQWADTQYF
TRBJ2-7 TRBD1 TRBV6-1 - TGTGCCAGCAGTGAAGCGGGGACAGGGGCCCCCTACGAGCAGTACTTC CASSEAGTGAPYEQYF
TRBJ2-4 TRBD1 TRBV29-1 - TGCAGCGTCACCGGGACAGGCGACATTCAGTACTTC CSVTGTGDIQYF
TRBJ2-3 - TRBV7-2 - TGTGCCAGCAGGGAACTAGTTTCAGATACGCAGTATTTT CASRELVSDTQYF
TRBJ2-3 - TRBV7-2 - TGTGCCAGCAGCTTACGGGTAGATACGCAGTATTTT CASSLRVDTQYF
TRBJ2-7 TRBD1 TRBV29-1 - TGCAGCGTCCAGACAGGGGGAACGTATCCCAGTGACGAGCAGTACTTC CSVQTGGTYPSDEQYF
TRBJ1-2 - TRBV6-5 - TGTGCCAGCAGTTACAACCAAAAGGTATATGGCTACACCTTC CASSYNQKVYGYTF
TRBJ2-1 - TRBV6-1 - TGTGCCAGCAGTGAAGCACGGAATGAGCAGTTCTTC CASSEARNEQFF
TRBJ1-6 - TRBV6-5 once TGTGCCAGCAGGCGCCCTCATAATTCACCCCTCCACTTT CASRRPHNSPLHF
TRBJ2-7 TRBD2 TRBV4-3 many TGCGCCAGCAGCCAAGATCTAGCGGGGGGCTCCTACGAGCAGTACTTC CASSQDLAGGSYEQYF
TRBJ2-3 - TRBV5-1 - TGCGCCAGCAGCGCAGCGGAATTCACAGATACGCAGTATTTT CASSAAEFTDTQYF
TRBJ2-5 TRBD2 TRBV6-6 few TGTGCCAGCAGTTTTGGTAGCGGGGGACCTTCCCAAGAGACCCAGTACTTC CASSFGSGGPSQETQYF
TRBJ1-6 TRBD1 TRBV4-3 - TGCGCCAGCAGCCAAGGGGACAGAGATAATTCACCCCTCCACTTT CASSQGDRDNSPLHF
TRBJ1-5 - TRBV19 once TGTTCCAGTAGTACAAGCGACAGCCCGAGCAATCAGCCCCAGCATTTT CSSSTSDSPSNQPQHF
TRBJ2-5 TRBD2 TRBV5-1 - TGCGCCAGCACCCCGTGGACTAGCGGGCAAGAGACCCAGTACTTC CASTPWTSGQETQYF
TRBJ2-1 - TRBV30 - TGTGCCTGGAGTGTACGTGGCTCCTACAATGAGCAGTTCTTC CAWSVRGSYNEQFF
TRBJ2-2 - TRBV29-1 many TGCAGCGTTGAAGATGGAGGGAACACCGGGGAGCTGTTTTTT CSVEDGGNTGELFF